This TCR beta chain appears in the sequencing data of a study of blood T cell repertoires in COVID-19. The wider study: Samples taken during acute and convalescent COVID-19 were collected in the United States, Italy and Spain. The analysed material was cDNA or gDNA that came from T cells, B-cell-depleted T cells, or PBMCs.

The germline V gene has CDR1 SGHAT and CDR2 FQNNGV. The CDR3 has 15 amino acids. The ends were cut back, 4 bases at V and 5 bases at J, with 17 bases in the middle. Original processing notes: Estimates of nucleated cell counts were drawn from the amplification of reference gene primers. Produced via immunoSEQ multiplex PCR; TCRdb's table is partial and in-frame only. For V, J and clone size, that table is used; D and trimming come from the DNA. The repertoire holds approximately 330,000 clones, with roughly 90% as singletons. The sequencing sample was made of peripheral blood. The chain employs TRBV11-2 and TRBJ2-5; a weak D match, TRBD2 (6 bases). The sequence was collected from a woman between 45 and 65 years old with active or convalescent COVID-19. CDR3 bases: TGTGCCAGCAGCTCCCCTACGACTAGTCTTGAGACCCAGTACTTC. Its protein is CASSSPTTSLETQYF.